This T cell receptor beta chain was found in a study of blood T cells in healthy people across ages. Alongside a J-beta primer mix, a sample-barcoded 5' primer served in a second PCR lasting about 6 to 12 cycles. A 12-random-nucleotide template-switch adaptor tagged each cDNA molecule. TCRdb itself ran the 5' RACE reads through MiXCR, one entry per CDR3 protein. The sample lists around 750,000 distinct CDR3 sequences; less than 70% were seen once. Trimming cost V 5 bases and J 11 bases; bases outside gene matches: 21. CDR1 is SQVTM and CDR2 is ANQGSEA in the germline V gene. This CDR3 is 16 amino acids long. Points on this clonotype: Antigen unknown.

Overall study findings and caveats: Compared with aged donors, long-lived donors showed fewer expanded clones, suggesting selection.

The V and J genes are TRBV29-1 and TRBJ2-5; 9 bases agree with TRBD2. This sequence was found in a man at least 80 years old in good health. Material for sequencing was blood. This CDR3 is CSVWVSGRLGYNEQYF. In DNA, the CDR3 is TGCAGCGTTTGGGTTAGCGGGAGATTGGGTTACAATGAGCAGTACTTC.